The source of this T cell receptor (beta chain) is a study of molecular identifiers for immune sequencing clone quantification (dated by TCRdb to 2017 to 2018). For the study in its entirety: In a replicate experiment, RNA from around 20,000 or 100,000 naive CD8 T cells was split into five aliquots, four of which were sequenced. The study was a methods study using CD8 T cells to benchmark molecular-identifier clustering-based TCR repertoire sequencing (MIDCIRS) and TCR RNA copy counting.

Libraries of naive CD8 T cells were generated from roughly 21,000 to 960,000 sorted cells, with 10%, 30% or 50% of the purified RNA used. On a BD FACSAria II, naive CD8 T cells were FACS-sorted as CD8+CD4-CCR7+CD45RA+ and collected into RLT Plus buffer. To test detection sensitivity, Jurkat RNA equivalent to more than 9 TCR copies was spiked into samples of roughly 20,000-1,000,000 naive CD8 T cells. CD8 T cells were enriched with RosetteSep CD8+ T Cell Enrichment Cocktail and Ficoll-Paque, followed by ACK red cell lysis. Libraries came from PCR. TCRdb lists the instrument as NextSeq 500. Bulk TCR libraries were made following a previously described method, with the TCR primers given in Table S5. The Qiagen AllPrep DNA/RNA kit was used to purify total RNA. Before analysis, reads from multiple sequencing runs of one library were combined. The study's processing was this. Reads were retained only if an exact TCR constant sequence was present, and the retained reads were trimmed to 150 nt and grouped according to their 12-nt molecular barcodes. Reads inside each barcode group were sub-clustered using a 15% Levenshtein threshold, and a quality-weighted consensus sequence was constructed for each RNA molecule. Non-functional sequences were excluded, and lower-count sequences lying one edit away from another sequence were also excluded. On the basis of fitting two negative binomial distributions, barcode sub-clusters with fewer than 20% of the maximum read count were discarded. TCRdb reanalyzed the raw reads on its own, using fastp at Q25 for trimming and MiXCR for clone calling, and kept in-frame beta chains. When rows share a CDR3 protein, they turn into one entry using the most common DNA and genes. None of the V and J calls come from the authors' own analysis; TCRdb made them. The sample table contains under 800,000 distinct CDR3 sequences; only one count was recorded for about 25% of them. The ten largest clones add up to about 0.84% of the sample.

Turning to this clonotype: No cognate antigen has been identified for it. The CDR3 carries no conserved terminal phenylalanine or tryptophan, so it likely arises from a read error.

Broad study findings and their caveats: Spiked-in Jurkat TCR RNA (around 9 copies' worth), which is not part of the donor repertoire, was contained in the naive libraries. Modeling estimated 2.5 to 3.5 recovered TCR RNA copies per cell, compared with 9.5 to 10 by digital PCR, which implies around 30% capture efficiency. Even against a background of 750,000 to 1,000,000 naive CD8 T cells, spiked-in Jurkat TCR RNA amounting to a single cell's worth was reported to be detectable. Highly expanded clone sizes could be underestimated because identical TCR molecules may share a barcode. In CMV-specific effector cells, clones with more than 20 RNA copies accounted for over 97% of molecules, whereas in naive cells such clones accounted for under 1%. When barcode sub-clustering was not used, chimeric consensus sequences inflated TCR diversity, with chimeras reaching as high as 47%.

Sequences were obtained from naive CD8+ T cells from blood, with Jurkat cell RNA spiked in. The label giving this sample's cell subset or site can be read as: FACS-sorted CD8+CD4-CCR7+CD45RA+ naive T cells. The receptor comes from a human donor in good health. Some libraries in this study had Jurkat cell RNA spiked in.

The CDR3 in this case is CASSWLALSTDTQYL. The DNA is as follows: TGTGCCAGCAGCTGGCTAGCACTAAGCACAGATACGCAGTATCTT. Recombination connected TRBV7-6 to TRBJ2-3; perhaps TRBD2 is the D gene, with 5 bases matching. With termini counted, the CDR3 has 15 amino acids. Just CDR3 DNA is preserved here, 45 bases in frame from base 1. V lost 4 bases and J lost 0 bases; the stretch between them is 11 bases long. Per the germline V gene, SGHVS is the CDR1 and FNYEAQ is the CDR2.